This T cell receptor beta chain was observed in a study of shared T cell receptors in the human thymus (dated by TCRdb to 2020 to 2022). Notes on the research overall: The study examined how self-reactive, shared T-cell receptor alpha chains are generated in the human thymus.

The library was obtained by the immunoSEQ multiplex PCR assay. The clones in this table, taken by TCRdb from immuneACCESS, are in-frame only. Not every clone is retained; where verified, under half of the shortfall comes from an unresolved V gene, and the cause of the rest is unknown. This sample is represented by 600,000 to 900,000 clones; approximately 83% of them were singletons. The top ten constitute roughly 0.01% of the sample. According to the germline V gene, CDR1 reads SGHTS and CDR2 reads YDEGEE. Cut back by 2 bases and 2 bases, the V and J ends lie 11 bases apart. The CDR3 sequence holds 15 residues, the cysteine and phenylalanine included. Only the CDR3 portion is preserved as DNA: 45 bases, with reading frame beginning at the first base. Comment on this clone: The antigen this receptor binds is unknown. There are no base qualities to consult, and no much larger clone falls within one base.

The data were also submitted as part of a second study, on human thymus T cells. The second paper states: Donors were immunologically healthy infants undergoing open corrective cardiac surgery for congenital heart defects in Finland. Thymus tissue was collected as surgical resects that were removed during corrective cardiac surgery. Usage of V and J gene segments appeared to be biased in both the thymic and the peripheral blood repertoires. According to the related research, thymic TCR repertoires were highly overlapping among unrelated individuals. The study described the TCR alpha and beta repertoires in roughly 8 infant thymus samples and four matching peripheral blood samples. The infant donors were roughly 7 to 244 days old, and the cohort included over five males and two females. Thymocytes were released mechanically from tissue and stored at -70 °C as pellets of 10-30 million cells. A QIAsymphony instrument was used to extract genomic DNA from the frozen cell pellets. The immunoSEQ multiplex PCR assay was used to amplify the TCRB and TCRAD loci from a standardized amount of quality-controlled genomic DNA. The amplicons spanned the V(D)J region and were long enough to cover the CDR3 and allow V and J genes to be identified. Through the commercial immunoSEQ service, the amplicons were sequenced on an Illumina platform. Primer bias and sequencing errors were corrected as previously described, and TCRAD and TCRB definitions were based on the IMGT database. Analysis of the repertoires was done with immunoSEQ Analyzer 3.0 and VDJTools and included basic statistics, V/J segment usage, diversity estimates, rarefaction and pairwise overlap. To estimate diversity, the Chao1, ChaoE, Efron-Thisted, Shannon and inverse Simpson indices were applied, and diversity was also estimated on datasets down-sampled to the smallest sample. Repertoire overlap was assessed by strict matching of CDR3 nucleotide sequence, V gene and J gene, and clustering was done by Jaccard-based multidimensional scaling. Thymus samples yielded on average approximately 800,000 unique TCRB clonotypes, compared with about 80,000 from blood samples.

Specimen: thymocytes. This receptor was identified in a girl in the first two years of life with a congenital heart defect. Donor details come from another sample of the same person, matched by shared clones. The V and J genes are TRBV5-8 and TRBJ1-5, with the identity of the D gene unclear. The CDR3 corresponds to CASSLRGFGNQPQHF. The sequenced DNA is TGTGCCAGCAGCTTACGCGGGTTCGGCAATCAGCCCCAGCATTTT.